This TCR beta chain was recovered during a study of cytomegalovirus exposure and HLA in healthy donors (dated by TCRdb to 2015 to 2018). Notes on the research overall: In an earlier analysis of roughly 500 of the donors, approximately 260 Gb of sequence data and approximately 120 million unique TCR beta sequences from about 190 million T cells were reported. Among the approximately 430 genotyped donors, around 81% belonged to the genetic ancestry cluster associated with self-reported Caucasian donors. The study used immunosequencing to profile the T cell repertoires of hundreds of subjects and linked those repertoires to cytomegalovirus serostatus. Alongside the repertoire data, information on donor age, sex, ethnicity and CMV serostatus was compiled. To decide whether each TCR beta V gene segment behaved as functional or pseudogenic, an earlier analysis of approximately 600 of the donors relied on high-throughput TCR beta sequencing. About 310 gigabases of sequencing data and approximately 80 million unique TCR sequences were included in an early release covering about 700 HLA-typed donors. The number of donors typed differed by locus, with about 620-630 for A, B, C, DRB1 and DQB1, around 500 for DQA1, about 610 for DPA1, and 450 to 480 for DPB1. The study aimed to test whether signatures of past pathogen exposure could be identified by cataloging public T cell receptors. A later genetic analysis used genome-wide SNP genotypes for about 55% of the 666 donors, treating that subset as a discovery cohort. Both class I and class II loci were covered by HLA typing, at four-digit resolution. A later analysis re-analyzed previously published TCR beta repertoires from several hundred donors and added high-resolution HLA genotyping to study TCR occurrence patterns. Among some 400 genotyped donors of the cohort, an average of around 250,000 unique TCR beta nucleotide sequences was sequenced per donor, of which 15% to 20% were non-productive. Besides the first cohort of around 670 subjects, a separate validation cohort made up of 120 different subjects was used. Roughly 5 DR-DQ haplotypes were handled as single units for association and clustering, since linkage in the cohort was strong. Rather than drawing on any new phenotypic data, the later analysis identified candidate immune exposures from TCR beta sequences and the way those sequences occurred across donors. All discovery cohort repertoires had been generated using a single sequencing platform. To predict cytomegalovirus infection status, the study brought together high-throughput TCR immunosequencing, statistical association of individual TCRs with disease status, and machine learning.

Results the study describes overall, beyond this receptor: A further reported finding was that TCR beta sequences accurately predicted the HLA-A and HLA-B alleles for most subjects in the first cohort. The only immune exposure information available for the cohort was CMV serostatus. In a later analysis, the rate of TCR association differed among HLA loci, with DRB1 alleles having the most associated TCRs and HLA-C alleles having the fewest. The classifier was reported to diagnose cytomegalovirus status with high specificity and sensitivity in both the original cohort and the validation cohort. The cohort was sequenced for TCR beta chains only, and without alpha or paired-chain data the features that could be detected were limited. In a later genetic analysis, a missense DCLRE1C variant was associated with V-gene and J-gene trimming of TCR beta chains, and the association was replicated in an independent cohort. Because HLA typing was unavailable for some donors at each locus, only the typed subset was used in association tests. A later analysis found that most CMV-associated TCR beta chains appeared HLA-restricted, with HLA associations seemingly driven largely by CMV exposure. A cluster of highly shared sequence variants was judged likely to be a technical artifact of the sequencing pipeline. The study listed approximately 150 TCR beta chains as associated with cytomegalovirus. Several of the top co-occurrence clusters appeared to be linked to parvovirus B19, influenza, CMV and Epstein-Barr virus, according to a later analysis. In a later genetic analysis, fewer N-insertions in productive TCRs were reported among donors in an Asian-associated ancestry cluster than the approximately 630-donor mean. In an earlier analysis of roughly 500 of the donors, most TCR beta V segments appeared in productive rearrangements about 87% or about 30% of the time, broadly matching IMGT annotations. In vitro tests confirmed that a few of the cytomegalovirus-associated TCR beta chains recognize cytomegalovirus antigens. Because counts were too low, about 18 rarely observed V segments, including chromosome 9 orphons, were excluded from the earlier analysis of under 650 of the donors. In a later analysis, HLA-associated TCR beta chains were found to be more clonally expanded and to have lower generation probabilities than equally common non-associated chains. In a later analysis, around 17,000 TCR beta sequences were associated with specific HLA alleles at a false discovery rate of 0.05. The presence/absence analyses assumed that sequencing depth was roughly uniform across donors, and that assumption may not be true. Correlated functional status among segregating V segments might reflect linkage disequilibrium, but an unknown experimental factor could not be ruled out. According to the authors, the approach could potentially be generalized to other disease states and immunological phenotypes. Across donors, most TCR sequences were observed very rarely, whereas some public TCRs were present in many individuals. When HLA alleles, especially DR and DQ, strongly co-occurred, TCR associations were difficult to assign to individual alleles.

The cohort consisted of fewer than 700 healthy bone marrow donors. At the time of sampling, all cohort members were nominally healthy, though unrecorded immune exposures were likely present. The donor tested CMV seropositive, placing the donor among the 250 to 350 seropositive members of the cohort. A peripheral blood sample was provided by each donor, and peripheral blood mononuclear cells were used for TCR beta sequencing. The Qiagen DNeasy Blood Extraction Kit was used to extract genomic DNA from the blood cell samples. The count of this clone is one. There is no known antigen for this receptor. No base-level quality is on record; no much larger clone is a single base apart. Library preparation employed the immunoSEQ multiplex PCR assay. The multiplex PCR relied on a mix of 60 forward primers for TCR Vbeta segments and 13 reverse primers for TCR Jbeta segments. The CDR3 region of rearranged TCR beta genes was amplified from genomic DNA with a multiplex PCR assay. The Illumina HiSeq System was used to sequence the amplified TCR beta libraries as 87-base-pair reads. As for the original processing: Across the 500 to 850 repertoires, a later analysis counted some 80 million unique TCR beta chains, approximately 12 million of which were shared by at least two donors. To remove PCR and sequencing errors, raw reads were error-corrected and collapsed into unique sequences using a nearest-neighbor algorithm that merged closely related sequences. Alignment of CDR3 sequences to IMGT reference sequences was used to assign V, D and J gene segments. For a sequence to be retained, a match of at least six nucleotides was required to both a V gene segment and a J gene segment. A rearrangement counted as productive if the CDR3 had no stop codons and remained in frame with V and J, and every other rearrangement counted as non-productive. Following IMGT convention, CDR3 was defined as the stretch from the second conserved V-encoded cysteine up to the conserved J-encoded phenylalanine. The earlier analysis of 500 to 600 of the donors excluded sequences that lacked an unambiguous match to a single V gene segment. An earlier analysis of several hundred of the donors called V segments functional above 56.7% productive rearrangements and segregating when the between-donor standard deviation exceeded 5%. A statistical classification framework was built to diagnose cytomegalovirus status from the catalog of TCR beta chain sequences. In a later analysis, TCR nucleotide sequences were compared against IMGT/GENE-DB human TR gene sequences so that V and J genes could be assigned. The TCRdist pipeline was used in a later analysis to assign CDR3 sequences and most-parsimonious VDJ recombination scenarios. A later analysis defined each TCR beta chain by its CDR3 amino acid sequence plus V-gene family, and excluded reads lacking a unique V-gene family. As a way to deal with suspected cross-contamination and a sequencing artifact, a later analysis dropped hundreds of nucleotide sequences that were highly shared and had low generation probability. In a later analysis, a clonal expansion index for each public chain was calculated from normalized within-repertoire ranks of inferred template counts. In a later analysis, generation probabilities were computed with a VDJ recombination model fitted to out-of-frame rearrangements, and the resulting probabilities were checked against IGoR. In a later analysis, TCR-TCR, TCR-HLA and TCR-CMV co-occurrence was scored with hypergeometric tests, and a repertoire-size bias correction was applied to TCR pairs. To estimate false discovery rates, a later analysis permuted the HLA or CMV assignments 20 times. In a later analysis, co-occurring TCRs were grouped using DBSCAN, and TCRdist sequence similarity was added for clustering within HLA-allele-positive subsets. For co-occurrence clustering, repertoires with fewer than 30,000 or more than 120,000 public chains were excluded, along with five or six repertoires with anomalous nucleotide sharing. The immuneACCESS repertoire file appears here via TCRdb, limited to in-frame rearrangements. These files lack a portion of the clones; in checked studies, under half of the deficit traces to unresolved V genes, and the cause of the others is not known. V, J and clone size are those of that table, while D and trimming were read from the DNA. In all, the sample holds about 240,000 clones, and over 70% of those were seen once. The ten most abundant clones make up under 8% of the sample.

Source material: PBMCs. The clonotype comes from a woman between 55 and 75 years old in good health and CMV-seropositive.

The DNA is TGTGCCACCAGCAGAGTGAGTGGCTTTGGTGTGGGGACAGGGGGCTTTATGAACACTGAAGCTTTCTTT. Its product reads: CATSRVSGFGVGTGGFMNTEAFF. The chain joins TRBV15 to TRBJ1-1, and 12 junctional nucleotides match TRBD1. CDR1 LNHNV and CDR2 YYDKDF are derived from the germline V gene (reference sequence). V and J are trimmed by 1 base and 0 bases, and the gene matches miss 21 bases of the junction. Spanning cysteine to phenylalanine, the CDR3 consists of 23 amino acids. Kept here is only the CDR3 DNA, which spans 69 bases and is read in frame from base 1.